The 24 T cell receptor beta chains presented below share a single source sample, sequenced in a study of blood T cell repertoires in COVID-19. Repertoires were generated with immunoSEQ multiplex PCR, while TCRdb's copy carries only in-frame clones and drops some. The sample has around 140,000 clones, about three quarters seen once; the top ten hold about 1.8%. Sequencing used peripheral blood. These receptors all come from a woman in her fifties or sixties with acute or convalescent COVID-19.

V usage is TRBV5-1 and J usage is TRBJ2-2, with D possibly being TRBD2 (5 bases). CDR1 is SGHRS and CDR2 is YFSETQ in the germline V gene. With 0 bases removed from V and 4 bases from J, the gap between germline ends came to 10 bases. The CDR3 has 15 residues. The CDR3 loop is CASSLASSGTGELFF. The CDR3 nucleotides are TGCGCCAGCAGCTTGGCATCAAGCGGCACCGGGGAGCTGTTTTTT.

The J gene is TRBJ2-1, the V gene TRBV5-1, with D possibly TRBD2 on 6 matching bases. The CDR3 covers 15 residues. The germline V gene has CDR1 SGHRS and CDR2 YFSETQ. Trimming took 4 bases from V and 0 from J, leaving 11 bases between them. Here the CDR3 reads CASSQEGLSYNEQFF. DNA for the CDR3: TGCGCCAGCAGCCAGGAGGGGCTCTCCTACAATGAGCAGTTCTTC.

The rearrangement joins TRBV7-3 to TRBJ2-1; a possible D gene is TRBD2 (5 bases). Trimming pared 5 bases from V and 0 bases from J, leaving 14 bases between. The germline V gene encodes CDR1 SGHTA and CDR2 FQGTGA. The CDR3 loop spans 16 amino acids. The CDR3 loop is CASSPLVGSSYNEQFF. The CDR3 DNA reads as TGTGCCAGCAGCCCCCTGGTTGGGAGCTCCTACAATGAGCAGTTCTTC.

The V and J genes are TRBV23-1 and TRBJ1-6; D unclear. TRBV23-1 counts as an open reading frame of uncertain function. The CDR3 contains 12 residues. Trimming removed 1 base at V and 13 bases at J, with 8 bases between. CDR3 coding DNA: TGCGCCAGCAGTCAATATCCCGTGCCCCTCCACTTT. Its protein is CASSQYPVPLHF.

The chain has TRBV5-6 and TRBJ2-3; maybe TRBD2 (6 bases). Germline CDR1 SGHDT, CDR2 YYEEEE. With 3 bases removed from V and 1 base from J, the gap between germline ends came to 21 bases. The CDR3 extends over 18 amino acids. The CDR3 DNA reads TGTGCCAGCAGCTGGAGGGTGGCGGTGGCCCTCCGCACAGATACGCAGTATTTT. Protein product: CASSWRVAVALRTDTQYF.

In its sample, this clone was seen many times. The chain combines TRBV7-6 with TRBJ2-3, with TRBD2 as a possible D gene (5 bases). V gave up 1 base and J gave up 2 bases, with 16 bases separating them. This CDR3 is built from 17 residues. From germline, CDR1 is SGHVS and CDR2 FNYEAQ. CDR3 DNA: TGTGCCAGCAGCTTAGGCGACGACCTAGCTTACACAGATACGCAGTATTTT. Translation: CASSLGDDLAYTDTQYF.

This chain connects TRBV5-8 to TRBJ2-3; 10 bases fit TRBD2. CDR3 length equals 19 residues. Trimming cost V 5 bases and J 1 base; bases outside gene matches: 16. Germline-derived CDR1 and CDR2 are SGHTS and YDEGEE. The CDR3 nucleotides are TGTGCCAGCAGTTCCAGAGCGGGAGGGCCCGGAGGGGGCACAGATACGCAGTATTTT. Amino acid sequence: CASSSRAGGPGGGTDTQYF.

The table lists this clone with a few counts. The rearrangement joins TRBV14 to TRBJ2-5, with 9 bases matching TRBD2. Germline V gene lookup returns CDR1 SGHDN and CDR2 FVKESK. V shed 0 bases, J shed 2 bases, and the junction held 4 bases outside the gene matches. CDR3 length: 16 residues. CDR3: CASSQDRLAGQETQYF. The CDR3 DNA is TGTGCCAGCAGCCAAGATAGGCTAGCGGGACAAGAGACCCAGTACTTC.

The CDR3, as DNA: TGTGCCACCCACTCCGGGGGGCCGGGCACTGAAGCTTTCTTT. Amino acids: CATHSGGPGTEAFF. The chain uses TRBV3-1 (or the pseudogene TRBV3-2) and TRBJ1-1; a weak D match, TRBD1 (6 bases). Trimming cost V 10 bases and J 4 bases, with 19 bases left between them. CDR3 size: 14 residues. CDR1 and CDR2 from the germline V gene are LGHDT and YNNKEL (reference sequence).

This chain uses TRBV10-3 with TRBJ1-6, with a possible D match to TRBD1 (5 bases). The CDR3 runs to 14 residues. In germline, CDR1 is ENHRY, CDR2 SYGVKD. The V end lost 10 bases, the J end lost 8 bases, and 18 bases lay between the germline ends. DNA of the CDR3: TGTGCCACTTCGTATCAGGGCGTGGATTCACCCCTCCACTTT. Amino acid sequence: CATSYQGVDSPLHF.

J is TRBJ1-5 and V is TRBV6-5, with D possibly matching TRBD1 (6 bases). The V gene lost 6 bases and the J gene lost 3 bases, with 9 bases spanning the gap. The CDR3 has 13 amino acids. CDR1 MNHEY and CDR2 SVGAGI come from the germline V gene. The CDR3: CASRTGSNQPQHF. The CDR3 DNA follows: TGTGCCAGCAGAACAGGGTCCAATCAGCCCCAGCATTTT.

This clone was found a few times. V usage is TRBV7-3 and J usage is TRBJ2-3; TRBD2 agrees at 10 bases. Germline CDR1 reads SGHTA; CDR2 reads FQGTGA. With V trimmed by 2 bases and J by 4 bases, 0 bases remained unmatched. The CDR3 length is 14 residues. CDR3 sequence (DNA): TGTGCCAGCAGCTTACTAGCGGGAGCAGATACGCAGTATTTT. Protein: CASSLLAGADTQYF.

The CDR3 sequence: CASGFPLDRDRMNTEAFF. The CDR3 DNA sequence: TGTGCTAGTGGTTTTCCTCTCGACAGGGACCGAATGAACACTGAAGCTTTCTTT. The genes are TRBV12-5 and TRBJ1-1, with 7 bases aligning to TRBD1. The ends lost 3 bases at V and 0 bases at J; junction bases unmatched: 13. The germline CDR1 and CDR2 sequences are LGHNT and FRNRAP. There are 18 residues in the CDR3.

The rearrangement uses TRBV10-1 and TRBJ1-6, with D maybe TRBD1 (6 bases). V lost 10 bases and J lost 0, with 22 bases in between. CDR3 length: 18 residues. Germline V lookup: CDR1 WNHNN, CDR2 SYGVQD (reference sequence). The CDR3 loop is CANKGTTTSSSYNSPLHF. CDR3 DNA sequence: TGCGCCAACAAAGGGACAACTACGTCGAGCTCCTATAATTCACCCCTCCACTTT.

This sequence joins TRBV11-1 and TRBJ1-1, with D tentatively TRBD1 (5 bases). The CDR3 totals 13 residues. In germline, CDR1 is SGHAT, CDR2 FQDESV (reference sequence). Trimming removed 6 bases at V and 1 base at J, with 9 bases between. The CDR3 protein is CASRPQGNTEAFF. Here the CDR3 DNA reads TGTGCCAGCAGGCCTCAGGGGAACACTGAAGCTTTCTTT.

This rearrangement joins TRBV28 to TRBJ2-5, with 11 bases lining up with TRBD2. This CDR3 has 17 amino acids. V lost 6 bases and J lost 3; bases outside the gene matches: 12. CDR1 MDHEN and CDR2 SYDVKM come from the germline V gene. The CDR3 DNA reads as TGTGCCAGCAGGACATCGGGACTAGCGGAGGGGAAAGAGACCCAGTACTTC. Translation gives CASRTSGLAEGKETQYF.

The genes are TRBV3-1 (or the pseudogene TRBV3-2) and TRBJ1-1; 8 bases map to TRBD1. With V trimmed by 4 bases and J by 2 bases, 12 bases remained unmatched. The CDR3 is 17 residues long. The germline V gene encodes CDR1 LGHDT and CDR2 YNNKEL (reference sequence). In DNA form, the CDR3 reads TGTGCCAGCAGCCTTGAATCAGGGGGCGCGGGTAACACTGAAGCTTTCTTT. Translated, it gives CASSLESGGAGNTEAFF.

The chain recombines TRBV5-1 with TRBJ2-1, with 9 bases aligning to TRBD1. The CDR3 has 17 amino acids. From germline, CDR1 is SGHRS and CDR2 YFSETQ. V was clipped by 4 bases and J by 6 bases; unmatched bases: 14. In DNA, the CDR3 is TGCGCCAGCAGCCCACGGACAGGGGAATATATATCCAATGAGCAGTTCTTC. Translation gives CASSPRTGEYISNEQFF.

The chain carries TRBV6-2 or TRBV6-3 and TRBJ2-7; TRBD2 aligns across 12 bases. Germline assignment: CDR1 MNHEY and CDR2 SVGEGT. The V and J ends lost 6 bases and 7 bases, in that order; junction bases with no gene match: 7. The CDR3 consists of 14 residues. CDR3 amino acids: CASSTHGLAGEQYF. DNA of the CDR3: TGTGCCAGCAGCACACATGGACTAGCGGGGGAGCAGTACTTC.

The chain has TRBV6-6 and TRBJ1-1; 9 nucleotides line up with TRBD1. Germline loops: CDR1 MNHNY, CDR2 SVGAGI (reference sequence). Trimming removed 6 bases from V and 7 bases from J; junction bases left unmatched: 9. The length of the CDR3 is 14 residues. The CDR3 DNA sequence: TGTGCCAGCAGGCGGACAGGGGAGGGCTTTGAAGCTTTCTTT. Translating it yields CASRRTGEGFEAFF.

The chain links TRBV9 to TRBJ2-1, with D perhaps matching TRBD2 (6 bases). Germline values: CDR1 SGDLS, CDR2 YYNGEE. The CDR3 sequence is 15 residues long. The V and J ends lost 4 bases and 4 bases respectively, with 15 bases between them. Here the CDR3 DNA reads TGTGCCAGCAGCACGTCTAGCGTACCTTACAATGAGCAGTTCTTC. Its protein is CASSTSSVPYNEQFF.

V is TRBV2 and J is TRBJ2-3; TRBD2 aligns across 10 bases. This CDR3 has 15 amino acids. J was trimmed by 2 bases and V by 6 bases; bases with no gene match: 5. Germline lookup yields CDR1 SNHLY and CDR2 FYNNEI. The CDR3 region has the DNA TGTGCCAGCAGGGGGGGACTAGCGACCACAGATACGCAGTATTTT. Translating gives CASRGGLATTDTQYF. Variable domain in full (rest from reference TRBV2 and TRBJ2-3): EPEVTQTPSHQVTQMGQEVILRCVPISNHLYFYWYRQILGQKVEFLVSFYNNEISEKSEIFDDQFSVERPDGSNFTLKIRSTKLEDSAMYFCASRGGLATTDTQYFGPGTRLTVL.

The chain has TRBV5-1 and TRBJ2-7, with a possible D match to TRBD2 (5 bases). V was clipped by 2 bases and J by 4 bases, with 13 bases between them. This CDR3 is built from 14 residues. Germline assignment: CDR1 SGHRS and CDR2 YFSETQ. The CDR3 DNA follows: TGCGCCAGCAGCTTCAATCTTGGAGGTTACGAGCAGTACTTC. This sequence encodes CASSFNLGGYEQYF.

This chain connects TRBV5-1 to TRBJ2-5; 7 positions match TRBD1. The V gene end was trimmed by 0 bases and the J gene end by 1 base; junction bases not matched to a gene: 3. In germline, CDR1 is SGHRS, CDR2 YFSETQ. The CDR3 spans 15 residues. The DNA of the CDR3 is TGCGCCAGCAGCTTGGTCGCAGGGGGCCAAGAGACCCAGTACTTC. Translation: CASSLVAGGQETQYF. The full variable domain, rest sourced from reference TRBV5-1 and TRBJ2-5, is KAGVTQTPRYLIKTRGQQVTLSCSPISGHRSVSWYQQTPGQGLQFLFEYFSETQRNKGNFPGRFSGRQFSNSRSEMNVSTLELGDSALYLCASSLVAGGQETQYFGPGTRLLVL.